Given below is one T cell receptor beta chain in context. J gave up 6 bases and V 3 bases, and 4 bases lay outside the gene matches. The germline gives CDR1 WSHSY, CDR2 SAAADI. This CDR3 is built from 15 residues. Authors' analysis steps: Researchers report that nucleated cell counts were estimated from reference gene primer amplification. The repertoire was sequenced with immunoSEQ multiplex PCR; TCRdb's copy has only in-frame clones and lacks some. V and J calls plus clone size are reproduced from that table; the DNA served to infer D and trimming. The repertoire includes about 240,000 clones, about 86% of them detected once, and roughly 3.3% sits in the top ten. The data derive from a study of blood T cell repertoires in COVID-19. Study at large: Material from acute and convalescent COVID-19 was sourced from the United States, Italy and Spain.

Living in about two dozen US areas, the participants were between roughly 18 and 89 years of age. Sequencing was done on a sample of PBMCs or T cells enriched from blood (not recorded which). The chain recombines TRBV10-2 with TRBJ2-1, with 11 bases aligning to TRBD2. This TCR was recovered from a woman aged 40 to 50 with acute COVID-19. The CDR3 reads CASSDYGLAGNEQFF. Here the CDR3 DNA reads TGCGCCAGCAGTGATTACGGACTAGCGGGCAATGAGCAGTTCTTC.